At least ten counts were recorded for the clone carrying this TCR beta chain. J was trimmed by 7 bases and V by 6 bases; bases with no gene match: 9. The CDR3 has 14 residues. CDR1 is MDHEN, CDR2 SYDVKM, per germline. This sample was included in a study of metastatic and nonmetastatic thyroid tumors. At the level of the study: Malignant thyroid and benign thyroid patients provided blood and tumor or nodule tissue whose repertoires were compared.

Before thyroid surgery, none of the patients had received any treatment. With MiXCR, TCRdb reprocessed the PCR reads. The sample lists some 25,000 clones; around 15% were seen once. Sample: blood. This rearrangement joins TRBV28 to TRBJ2-5; 9 bases fit TRBD1. This TCR derives from a female donor with papillary thyroid cancer or a benign thyroid nodule (not recorded which). Some clones in this sample may be carry-over from other donors' samples. The CDR3 loop reads CASRTGTGLGTQYF. In DNA, the CDR3 is TGTGCCAGCAGAACCGGGACAGGGCTAGGGACCCAGTACTTC. The full variable domain, completed using reference TRBV28 and TRBJ2-5, is DVKVTQSSRYLVKRTGEKVFLECVQDMDHENMFWYRQDPGLGLRLIYFSYDVKMKEKGDIPEGYSVSREKKERFSLILESASTNQTSMYLCASRTGTGLGTQYFGPGTRLLVL.